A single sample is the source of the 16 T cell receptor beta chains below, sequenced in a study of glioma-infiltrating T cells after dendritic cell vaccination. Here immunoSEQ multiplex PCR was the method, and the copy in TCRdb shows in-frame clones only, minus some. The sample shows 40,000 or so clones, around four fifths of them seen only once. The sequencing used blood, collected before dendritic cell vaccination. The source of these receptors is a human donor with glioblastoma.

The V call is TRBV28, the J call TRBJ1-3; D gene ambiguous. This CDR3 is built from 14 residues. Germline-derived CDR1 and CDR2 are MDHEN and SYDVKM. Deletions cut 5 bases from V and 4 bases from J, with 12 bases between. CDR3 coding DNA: TGTGCCAGCAGTACGCCGACACCCGGAAACACCATATATTTT. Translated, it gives CASSTPTPGNTIYF.

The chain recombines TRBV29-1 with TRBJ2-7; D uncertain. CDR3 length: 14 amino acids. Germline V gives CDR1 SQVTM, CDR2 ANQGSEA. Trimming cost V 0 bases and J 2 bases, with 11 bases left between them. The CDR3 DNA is TGCAGCGTTGAAGAAACGGGTTATGCCTACGAGCAGTACTTC. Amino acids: CSVEETGYAYEQYF.

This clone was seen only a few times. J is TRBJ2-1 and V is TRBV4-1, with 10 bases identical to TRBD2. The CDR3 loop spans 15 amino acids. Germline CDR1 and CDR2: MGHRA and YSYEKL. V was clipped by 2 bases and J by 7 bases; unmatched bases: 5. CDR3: CASSQQRGGRNEQFF. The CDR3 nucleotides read TGCGCCAGCAGCCAACAGCGGGGGGGGCGTAATGAGCAGTTCTTC.

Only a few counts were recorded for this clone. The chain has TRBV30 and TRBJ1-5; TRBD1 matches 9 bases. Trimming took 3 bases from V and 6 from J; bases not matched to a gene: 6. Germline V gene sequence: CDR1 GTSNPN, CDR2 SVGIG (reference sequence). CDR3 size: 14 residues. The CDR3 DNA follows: TGTGCCTGGAGCGTACAGGGGGCAGGTCAGCCCCAGCATTTT. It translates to CAWSVQGAGQPQHF.

For the CDR3, the DNA is TGTGCCAGCAGCCAGAGCAGGGGGGCAATACAAGAGACCCAGTACTTC. This translates into CASSQSRGAIQETQYF. The V and J genes are TRBV14 and TRBJ2-5; tentative D call: TRBD1 (7 bases). Looked up from germline, CDR1 is SGHDN and CDR2 is FVKESK. Trimming shortened V by 3 bases and J by 2 bases, and 16 bases separated the two germline ends. The CDR3 runs to 16 residues.

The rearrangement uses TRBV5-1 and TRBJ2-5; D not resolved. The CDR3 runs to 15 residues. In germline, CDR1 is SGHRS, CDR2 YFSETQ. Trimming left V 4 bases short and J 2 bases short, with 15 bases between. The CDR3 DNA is TGCGCCAGCAGCGAAACTACCGTCCCTCAAGAGACCCAGTACTTC. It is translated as CASSETTVPQETQYF. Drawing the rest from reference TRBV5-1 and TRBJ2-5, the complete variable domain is KAGVTQTPRYLIKTRGQQVTLSCSPISGHRSVSWYQQTPGQGLQFLFEYFSETQRNKGNFPGRFSGRQFSNSRSEMNVSTLELGDSALYLCASSETTVPQETQYFGPGTRLLVL.

DNA for the CDR3: TGTGCCAGCAGCGTTAGCGGGGGGGCTCGCAATGAGCAGTTCTTC. Its protein is CASSVSGGARNEQFF. The rearrangement links TRBV9 to TRBJ2-1; 11 bases are shared with TRBD2. The germline gives CDR1 SGDLS, CDR2 YYNGEE. The CDR3 contains 15 residues. V was clipped by 2 bases and J by 6 bases; unmatched bases: 4.

The DNA of the CDR3 is TGTGCCAGCAGCTTAATCCGGGAAGCCAAAAACATTCAGTACTTC. The encoded protein is CASSLIREAKNIQYF. V and J are TRBV7-9 and TRBJ2-4; D perhaps matches TRBD2 (5 bases). V shed 2 bases and J shed 0 bases, with 8 bases lying between them. Germline CDR1 reads SEHNR; CDR2 reads FQNEAQ (reference sequence). The CDR3 covers 15 residues.

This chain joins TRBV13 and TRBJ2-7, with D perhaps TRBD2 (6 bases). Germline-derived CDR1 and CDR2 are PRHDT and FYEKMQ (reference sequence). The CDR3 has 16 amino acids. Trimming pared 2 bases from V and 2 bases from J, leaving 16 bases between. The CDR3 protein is CASSLNRELFPYEQYF. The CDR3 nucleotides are TGTGCCAGCAGCTTAAACCGGGAGCTATTCCCCTACGAGCAGTACTTC.

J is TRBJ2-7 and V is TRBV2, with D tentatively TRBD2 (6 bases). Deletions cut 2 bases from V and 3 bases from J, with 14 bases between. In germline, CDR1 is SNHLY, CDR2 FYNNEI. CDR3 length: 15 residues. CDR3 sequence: CASSEKGRYDYEQYF. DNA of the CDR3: TGTGCCAGCAGTGAAAAGGGGAGGTACGACTACGAGCAGTACTTC.

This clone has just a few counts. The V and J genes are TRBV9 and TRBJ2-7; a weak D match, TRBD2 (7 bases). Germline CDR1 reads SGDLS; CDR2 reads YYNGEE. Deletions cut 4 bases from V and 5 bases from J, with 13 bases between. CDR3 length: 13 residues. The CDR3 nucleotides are TGTGCCAGCAGCTTCAAAGGGGGGGACGAGCAGTACTTC. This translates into CASSFKGGDEQYF.

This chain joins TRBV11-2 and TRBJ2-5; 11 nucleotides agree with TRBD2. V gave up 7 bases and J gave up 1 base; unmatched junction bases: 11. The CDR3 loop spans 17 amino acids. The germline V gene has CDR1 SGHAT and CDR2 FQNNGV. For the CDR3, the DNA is TGTGCCAGCAAGAGTAGGCTAGCGGGGGGACTCCAAGAGACCCAGTACTTC. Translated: CASKSRLAGGLQETQYF.

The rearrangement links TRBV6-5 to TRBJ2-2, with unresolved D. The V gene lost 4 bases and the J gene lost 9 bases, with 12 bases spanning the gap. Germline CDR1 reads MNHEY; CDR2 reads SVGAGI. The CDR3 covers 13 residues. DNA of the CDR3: TGTGCCAGCAGTTCCAATCCCAGGCGGGAGCTGTTTTTT. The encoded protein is CASSSNPRRELFF.

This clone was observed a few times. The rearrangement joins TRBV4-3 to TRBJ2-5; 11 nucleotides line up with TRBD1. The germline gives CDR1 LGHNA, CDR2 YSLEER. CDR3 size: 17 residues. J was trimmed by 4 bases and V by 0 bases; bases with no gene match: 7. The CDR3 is CASSQETGTGGTETQYF. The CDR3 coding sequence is TGCGCCAGCAGCCAAGAGACCGGGACAGGGGGGACAGAGACCCAGTACTTC.

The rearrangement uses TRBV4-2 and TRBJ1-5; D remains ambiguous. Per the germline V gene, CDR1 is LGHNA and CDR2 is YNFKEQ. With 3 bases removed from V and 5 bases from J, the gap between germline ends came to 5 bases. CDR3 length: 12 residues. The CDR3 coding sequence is TGTGCCAGCAGCCACTCTGATCAGCCCCAGCATTTT. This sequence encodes CASSHSDQPQHF.

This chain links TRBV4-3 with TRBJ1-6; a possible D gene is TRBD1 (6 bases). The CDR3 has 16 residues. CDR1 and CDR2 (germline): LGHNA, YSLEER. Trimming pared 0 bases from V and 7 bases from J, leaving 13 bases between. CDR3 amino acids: CASSQDSRQGNSPLHF. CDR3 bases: TGCGCCAGCAGCCAAGATTCCCGGCAGGGGAATTCACCCCTCCACTTT.